Presented here are 22 T cell receptor beta chains from one specimen sequenced in a study of blood T cells in healthy people across ages (dated by TCRdb to between 2014 and 2017). Libraries were built with 5' RACE. The sample was run on an Illumina HiSeq 2500. A second about 7 to 12 cycle PCR used a sample-barcoded 5' primer and a J-beta primer mix. Clones were called with MiXCR by TCRdb after fastp trimmed the public reads at Q25, and only in-frame beta chains were retained. Rows with a matching CDR3 protein are joined into one entry that keeps the most common DNA and genes. For this sample the table gives some 880,000 distinct CDR3 sequences, of which under 40% were detected only once. Over 10% of the sample rests with the top ten. The sequencing input was blood. Receptor source: a man between 18 and 29 years old in good health.

The CDR3 DNA is TGTGCCAGCAGTCCGGGATTGGGGGAGCTGTTTTTT. It yields the protein CASSPGLGELFF. The rearrangement links TRBV12-3 or TRBV12-4 to TRBJ2-2, with D possibly matching TRBD2 (5 bases). The CDR3 has 12 amino acids. Between the trimmed V and J ends, which lost 5 bases and 8 bases, there was a span of 9 bases.

The chain links TRBV7-2 to TRBJ1-4, with D possibly TRBD1 on 6 matching bases. CDR1 is SGHTA, CDR2 FQGNSA, per germline. V was pared by 1 base and J by 5 bases, with 11 bases between. The CDR3 loop spans 15 amino acids. The CDR3 nucleotides are TGTGCCAGCAGCTTAGGGGGAGGGGGAAATGAAAAACTGTTTTTT. Translating it yields CASSLGGGGNEKLFF.

The chain links TRBV5-1 to TRBJ2-3; TRBD1 aligns across 8 bases. CDR1 is SGHRS and CDR2 is YFSETQ in the germline V gene. The V gene end was trimmed by 4 bases and the J gene end by 3 bases; junction bases not matched to a gene: 7. This CDR3 comprises 15 residues. CDR3 in amino acids: CASSKQGDRTDTQYF. The CDR3 DNA reads TGCGCCAGCAGCAAACAGGGGGATCGTACAGATACGCAGTATTTT.

At least ten counts were recorded for this clonotype. V usage is TRBV7-3 and J usage is TRBJ1-1, with D possibly TRBD1 on 5 matching bases. Trimming stripped 2 bases from V and 5 bases from J, with 9 bases between. Germline V CDR1 and CDR2: SGHTA, FQGTGA. The CDR3 covers 13 residues. CDR3 in DNA: TGTGCCAGCAGCTTACGTAAGGGGACTGAAGCTTTCTTT. This gives the protein CASSLRKGTEAFF.

This clonotype was seen only a few times. The chain couples TRBV20-1 to TRBJ2-3; 7 bases fit TRBD1. Trimming removed 0 bases from V and 4 bases from J; junction bases left unmatched: 10. Germline assignment: CDR1 DFQATT and CDR2 SNEGSKA (reference sequence). The CDR3 runs 16 residues. CDR3 in amino acids: CSARDSEGGAPDTQYF. The CDR3 region has the DNA TGCAGTGCTAGAGATTCGGAAGGGGGCGCACCAGATACGCAGTATTTT.

This clonotype was detected only a few times. This rearrangement joins TRBV19 to TRBJ1-1, with D unresolved. Germline V gene data show CDR1 as LNHDA and CDR2 as SQIVND (reference sequence). The CDR3 has 13 amino acids. Trimming stripped 3 bases from V and 7 bases from J, with 12 bases between. CDR3 sequence: CASSMGIWNEAFF. In nucleotides, the CDR3 is TGTGCCAGTAGTATGGGGATATGGAATGAAGCTTTCTTT.

This clonotype was seen only a few times. V usage is TRBV5-1 and J usage is TRBJ2-1; 8 nucleotides align to TRBD2. Germline CDR1 SGHRS, CDR2 YFSETQ. The CDR3 contains 15 residues. The V segment lost 4 bases and the J segment 4 bases; nucleotides outside the gene matches: 7. The CDR3 DNA reads TGCGCCAGCAGCGCCGGGGGGGCCTGGTACAATGAGCAGTTCTTC. It translates to CASSAGGAWYNEQFF.

This clonotype was counted only a few times. This chain uses TRBV7-6 with TRBJ2-7; D is uncertain. CDR1 is SGHVS and CDR2 is FNYEAQ in the germline V gene. The CDR3 extends over 14 amino acids. The V end lost 1 base, the J end lost 7 bases, and 14 bases lay between the germline ends. CDR3 sequence (DNA): TGTGCCAGCAGCTTAGAGGCTGGGAACAATGAGCAGTACTTC. It translates to CASSLEAGNNEQYF.

As to this clonotype: Since a much larger clone is just one base distant, this may be a read error. The chain has TRBV12-3 or TRBV12-4 and TRBJ2-3; 8 bases map to TRBD1. The V gene end was trimmed by 6 bases and the J gene end by 2 bases; junction bases not matched to a gene: 13. This CDR3 spans 17 amino acids. The CDR3 is CASSPDRAIIDTDTQYF. CDR3 coding DNA: TGTGCCAGCAGCCCGGACAGGGCTATTATTGACACAGATACGCAGTATTTT.

This clonotype showed up many times. The V call is TRBV4-3, the J call TRBJ1-1, with 8 positions matching TRBD1. CDR1 is LGHNA, CDR2 YSLEER, per germline. J gave up 1 base and V 0 bases, and 1 base lay outside the gene matches. The CDR3 consists of 15 residues. The CDR3 sequence is CASSQDTGGNTEAFF. The CDR3, as DNA: TGCGCCAGCAGCCAAGATACAGGGGGGAACACTGAAGCTTTCTTT.

V usage is TRBV4-2 and J usage is TRBJ1-4, with D possibly TRBD1 on 5 matching bases. This CDR3 has 15 amino acids. Trimming took off 6 bases at V and 7 bases at J, with 18 bases between the two ends. Germline assignment: CDR1 LGHNA and CDR2 YNFKEQ. Here the CDR3 reads CASSPSMGGGEKLFF. The CDR3 DNA sequence: TGTGCCAGCAGTCCCTCCATGGGGGGAGGTGAAAAACTGTTTTTT.

The rearrangement links TRBV13 to TRBJ2-1; the match to TRBD1 covers 10 bases. CDR3 length: 14 amino acids. J lost 3 bases, V lost 5 bases, and 1 base had no gene match. Per the germline V gene, CDR1 is PRHDT and CDR2 is FYEKMQ (reference sequence). The CDR3 protein is CASSRTGGYNEQFF. The CDR3 nucleotides read TGTGCCAGCAGCAGGACAGGGGGCTACAATGAGCAGTTCTTC.

Only a few counts were recorded for this clonotype. The junction and the germline gene differ at one end; a read error may be behind it. The chain is built from TRBV9 and TRBJ2-5, with D tentatively TRBD2 (5 bases). The CDR3 covers 15 residues. Per germline, CDR1 SGDLS and CDR2 YYNGEE. The CDR3 sequence: CASSVAGISYNEQYF. The CDR3 DNA reads TGTGCTAGCAGCGTAGCCGGGATCTCCTACAATGAGCAGTACTTC.

The V call is TRBV6-2 or TRBV6-3, the J call TRBJ2-3, with 12 bases identical to TRBD2. With V trimmed by 0 bases and J by 4 bases, 5 bases remained unmatched. The germline V gene encodes CDR1 MNHEY and CDR2 SVGEGT. The CDR3 runs 17 residues. CDR3 loop: CASSYSTSGGSADTQYF. As DNA, the CDR3 is TGTGCCAGCAGTTACTCTACTAGCGGGGGGAGCGCAGATACGCAGTATTTT.

Points on this clonotype: A much larger clone sits a single nucleotide away, making a read error possible. The chain combines TRBV7-9 with TRBJ2-6; D is unresolved. CDR3 length: 18 residues. CDR1 and CDR2 from the germline V gene are SEHNR and FQNEAQ (reference sequence). V was shortened by 8 bases and J by 0 bases, with 20 bases between the two germline ends. As DNA, the CDR3 is TGTGCCAGCGGCCGCATCGTCGGTTTAACCTCTGGGGCCAACGTCCTGACTTTC. This encodes CASGRIVGLTSGANVLTF.

Many counts were recorded for this clonotype. V usage is TRBV12-3 or TRBV12-4 and J usage is TRBJ1-2; 7 bases are a match to TRBD1. V lost 5 bases and J lost 8; bases outside the gene matches: 5. This CDR3 contains 12 residues. For the CDR3, the DNA is TGTGCCAGCAGTCCAGGGGGGAGCGGCTACACCTTC. Residues: CASSPGGSGYTF.

This clonotype was detected many times. The V and J genes are TRBV12-3 or TRBV12-4 and TRBJ1-2; 8 nucleotides align to TRBD1. With 6 bases clipped from V and 3 bases from J, the junction kept 3 bases outside the gene matches. The CDR3 consists of 13 residues. Here the CDR3 reads CASSPTGDYGYTF. The DNA for the CDR3 is TGTGCCAGCAGCCCGACAGGGGACTATGGCTACACCTTC.

The chain couples TRBV6-6 to TRBJ2-3; D unresolved. The V gene lost 0 bases and the J gene lost 0 bases, with 7 bases spanning the gap. This CDR3 comprises 15 residues. CDR1 and CDR2 (germline): MNHNY, SVGAGI (reference sequence). For the CDR3, the DNA is TGTGCCAGCAGTTACTCGCCCGTGAGCACAGATACGCAGTATTTT. Translation gives CASSYSPVSTDTQYF.

The chain recombines TRBV12-3 or TRBV12-4 with TRBJ1-1; D is possibly TRBD1 (6 bases). V lost 3 bases and J 4 bases, leaving 15 bases between the germline ends. This CDR3 region has 15 residues. CDR3 amino acids: CASSFKSAGVTEAFF. CDR3 in DNA: TGTGCCAGCAGTTTCAAGAGTGCAGGGGTCACTGAAGCTTTCTTT.

There are a few counts of this clonotype. The chain is built from TRBV20-1 and TRBJ2-3; 8 bases fit TRBD2. Germline V gene data show CDR1 as DFQATT and CDR2 as SNEGSKA (reference sequence). V lost 6 bases, J lost 4 bases, and 12 bases stayed unmatched. This CDR3 spans 15 amino acids. The CDR3 DNA is TGCAGTGCAACTGGCTCGCGGGGGGTGCCAGATACGCAGTATTTT. Its translation is CSATGSRGVPDTQYF.

The chain has TRBV18 and TRBJ2-1; 7 bases fit TRBD1. Germline CDR1 reads KGHSH; CDR2 reads LQKENI. The CDR3 loop spans 14 amino acids. V trimming: 3 bases; J trimming: 7 bases; junction bases outside the gene matches: 6. CDR3 coding DNA: TGTGCCAGCTCACCTCCCGACAGGGCAAATGAGCAGTTCTTC. Protein: CASSPPDRANEQFF.

V gene TRBV6-6 combines with J gene TRBJ2-7; D not resolved. Germline CDR1 is MNHNY and CDR2 is SVGAGI (reference sequence). V lost 4 bases and J 4 bases, leaving 5 bases between the germline ends. This CDR3 spans 11 amino acids. This CDR3 reads CASSSKYEQYF. CDR3 nucleotides: TGTGCCAGCAGTTCGAAGTACGAGCAGTACTTC.